The sequence of this T cell receptor (beta chain) was determined in a study of cytomegalovirus exposure and HLA in healthy donors. Turning to the study itself: Of over 300 genotyped donors, roughly 81% clustered with self-reported Caucasian donors.

Note on this clone: As yet, its antigen is unknown.

The PCR ran on 60 Vbeta and 13 Jbeta primers. Sequencing used immunoSEQ multiplex PCR; TCRdb keeps in-frame clones, though not all of them. The sample lists some 170,000 clones; 77% were seen once. The CDR3 has 12 residues. Germline CDR1 and CDR2: MNHEY and SVGAGI. V was cut by 6 bases and J by 7 bases, with 12 bases left in between. General study points: Follow-up analysis later connected one missense variant in DCLRE1C with trimming of TCR beta V- and J-genes. The sole available immune exposure information was CMV serostatus.

Sequenced input: PBMCs. This clonotype originated in a woman between 55 and 75 years old in good health and CMV-seropositive. The chain employs TRBV6-5 and TRBJ1-1; unclear D gene. The CDR3 loop is CASSPPIGEAFF. The CDR3 nucleotides read TGTGCCAGCAGCCCCCCTATTGGTGAAGCTTTCTTT.